These T cell receptor beta chains were read from a single sample in a study of cytomegalovirus exposure and HLA in healthy donors. Profiled with immunoSEQ multiplex PCR; TCRdb holds only in-frame clones, not every one. The table has about 99,000 clones, more than 65% seen once. Input material: PBMCs. The receptors originated from a woman between 18 and 29 years old in good health and CMV-seropositive. Both conserved end residues are trimmed from each CDR3. The D gene is left open where the match is weak.

v_gene,d_gene,j_gene,len,CDR3aa
TRBV7-8,.,TRBJ1-5,14,ASSSLRGEVDQPQH
TRBV12-2,.,TRBJ1-5,19,ASRLNGPGARTGNSNQPQH
TRBV29-1,TRBD2,TRBJ2-1,14,SVEVGLAGSYNEQF
TRBV28,TRBD2,TRBJ2-5,16,ASSYVLAGEGLGETQY
TRBV5-1,TRBD2,TRBJ2-1,14,ASSLRTSGTYNEQF
TRBV6-5,.,TRBJ2-7,13,ASRYAGGYSYEQY
TRBV6-1,.,TRBJ1-2,12,ASSEAGGFYGYT
TRBV6-5,TRBD1,TRBJ1-4,10,ASSNRGEKLV
TRBV28,TRBD1,TRBJ2-7,13,ASTQKRGPPYEQY
TRBV9,.,TRBJ1-1,13,ASSVGAVMNTEAF
TRBV4-1,.,TRBJ2-7,10,ASSQSPYEQY
TRBV6-1,TRBD1,TRBJ1-2,12,ASIDRDRVLGYT
TRBV9,.,TRBJ1-1,13,ASSPTGHLNTEAF
TRBV27,.,TRBJ2-3,11,ASKVAGLDTQY
TRBV7-6,TRBD2,TRBJ2-5,17,ASSSSGRAVFGGAETQY
TRBV13,TRBD1,TRBJ1-2,12,ASSPGGLRFGYT
TRBV6-5,.,TRBJ1-2,14,ASSYSPGTGRDGYT
TRBV6-1,TRBD2,TRBJ2-5,14,ASSEVLAGAGETQY
TRBV4-1,.,TRBJ1-2,10,ASSQVGGGYT
TRBV7-2,TRBD2,TRBJ2-3,13,ASRLAGGSTDTQY
TRBV2,.,TRBJ1-2,15,ASSESEVWDTNYGYT
TRBV29-1,.,TRBJ2-7,12,SAEIGTRAYEQY
TRBV2,.,TRBJ1-6,11,ASSASPNKPLH
TRBV9,TRBD1,TRBJ2-1,17,ASSVGWQGAPGTYNEQF
TRBV7-9,TRBD1,TRBJ2-1,11,AEGRDRGNEQF
TRBV5-6,.,TRBJ2-7,12,ASSLVPGSYEQY
TRBV2,.,TRBJ1-4,12,ASIGGIWNEKLF
TRBV27,.,TRBJ2-5,12,ASSSRARQETQY
TRBV11-3,.,TRBJ2-7,11,ASALGSQEEQY
TRBV4-1,TRBD2,TRBJ2-7,13,ASSPIIGRENEQY
TRBV13,TRBD2,TRBJ2-5,13,ASSLTGGAGETQY
TRBV9,.,TRBJ2-1,10,ASSARQNEQF
TRBV4-1,TRBD2,TRBJ2-7,14,ASSQAGTSETYEQY
TRBV19,TRBD2,TRBJ2-7,14,ASSIDGTSGSYEQY
TRBV30,.,TRBJ1-6,13,AWSVRRRNNSPLH
TRBV4-1,.,TRBJ2-1,14,ASSQAEGPAYNEQF
TRBV28,.,TRBJ2-7,14,ASSLGGGLTSYEQY
TRBV6-5,.,TRBJ1-5,12,ASSYRRGSQPQH
TRBV16,.,TRBJ1-2,13,ASSHLPGTWDGYT
TRBV28,.,TRBJ1-5,11,ASSLPGSQPQH
TRBV2,TRBD1,TRBJ1-5,11,ASSVNRGQPQH
TRBV7-9,.,TRBJ2-3,13,ASSRDLAGTDTQY
TRBV5-4,TRBD1,TRBJ2-2,17,ASRGTGNGGGGGDGELF
TRBV11-1,TRBD2,TRBJ2-1,15,ASSFTLSGSSYNEQF
TRBV27,.,TRBJ2-5,12,ASSLRRAGETQY
TRBV18,TRBD1,TRBJ1-5,15,ASSPPIRQGLNQPQH
TRBV30,TRBD1,TRBJ1-6,13,AWSQSDRGSSPLH
TRBV5-6,.,TRBJ2-1,11,ASSSDYLNEQF
TRBV29-1,.,TRBJ2-5,11,SVELGGGETQY
TRBV19,TRBD1,TRBJ1-5,12,ASSHRGQGQPQH
TRBV29-1,TRBD1,TRBJ1-1,11,SVYDRDTWEAF
TRBV11-2,TRBD1,TRBJ1-2,13,ASSLKTGGAGGYT
TRBV27,TRBD2,TRBJ2-3,13,ASSLTSGGADTQY
TRBV6-5,.,TRBJ1-2,13,ASSYPPPRVYGYT
TRBV29-1,TRBD1,TRBJ1-2,11,SVPSDRFYGYT
TRBV5-6,.,TRBJ2-1,9,ASSLAGEQF
TRBV4-2,TRBD2,TRBJ2-1,14,ASSQVPSGVNNEQF
TRBV11-2,TRBD2,TRBJ2-1,16,ASSFLYGGEGLDNEQF